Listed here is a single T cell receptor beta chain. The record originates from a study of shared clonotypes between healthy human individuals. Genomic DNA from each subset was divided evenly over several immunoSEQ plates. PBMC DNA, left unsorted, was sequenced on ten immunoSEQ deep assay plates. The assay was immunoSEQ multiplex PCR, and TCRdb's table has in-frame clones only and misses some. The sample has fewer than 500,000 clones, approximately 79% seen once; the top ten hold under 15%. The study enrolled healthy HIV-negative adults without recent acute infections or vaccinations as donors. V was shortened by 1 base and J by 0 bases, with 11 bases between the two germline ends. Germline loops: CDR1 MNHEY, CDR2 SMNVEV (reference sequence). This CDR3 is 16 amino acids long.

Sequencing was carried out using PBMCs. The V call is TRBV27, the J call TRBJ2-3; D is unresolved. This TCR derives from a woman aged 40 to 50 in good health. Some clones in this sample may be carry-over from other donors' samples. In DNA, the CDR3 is TGTGCCAGCAGTTTATTTGTCGCTTATAGCACAGATACGCAGTATTTT. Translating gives CASSLFVAYSTDTQYF.